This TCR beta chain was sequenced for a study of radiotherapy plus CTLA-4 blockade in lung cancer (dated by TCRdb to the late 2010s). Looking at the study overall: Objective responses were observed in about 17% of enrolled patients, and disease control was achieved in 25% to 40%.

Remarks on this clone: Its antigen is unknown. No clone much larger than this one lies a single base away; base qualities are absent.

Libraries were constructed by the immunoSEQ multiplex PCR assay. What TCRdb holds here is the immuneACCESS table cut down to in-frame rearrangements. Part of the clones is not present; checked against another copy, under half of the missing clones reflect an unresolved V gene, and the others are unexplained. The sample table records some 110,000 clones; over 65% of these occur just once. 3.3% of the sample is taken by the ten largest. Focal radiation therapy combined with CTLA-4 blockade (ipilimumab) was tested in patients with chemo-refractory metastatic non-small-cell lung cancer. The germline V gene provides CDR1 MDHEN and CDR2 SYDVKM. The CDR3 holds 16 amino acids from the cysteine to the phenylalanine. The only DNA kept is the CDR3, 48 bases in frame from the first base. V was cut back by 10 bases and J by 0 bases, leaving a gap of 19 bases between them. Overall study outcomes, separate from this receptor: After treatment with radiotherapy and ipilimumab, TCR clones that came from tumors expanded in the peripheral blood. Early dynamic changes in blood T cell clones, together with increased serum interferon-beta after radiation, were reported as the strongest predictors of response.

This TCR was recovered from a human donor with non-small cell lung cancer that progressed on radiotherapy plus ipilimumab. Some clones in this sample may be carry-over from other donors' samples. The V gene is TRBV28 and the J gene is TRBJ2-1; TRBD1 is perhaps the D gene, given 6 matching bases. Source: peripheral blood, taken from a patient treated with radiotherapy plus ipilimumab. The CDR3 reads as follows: CATIIINRDSYNEQFF. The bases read TGTGCCACCATAATAATAAACAGGGACTCCTACAATGAGCAGTTCTTC.